This is a list of T cell receptor beta chains from one sample in a study of blood T cell repertoires in COVID-19. Profiling relied on immunoSEQ multiplex PCR, and the TCRdb table lists in-frame clones only, not all of them. This table holds 150,000 to 200,000 clones, 81% found once. The sequenced material came from peripheral blood. These receptors originate from a woman older than 75 with COVID-19, enrolled during active disease. The conserved cysteine and the conserved F or W are not part of the CDR3 here. The size field is filled for only some rows; it gives once, few, many or a size class.

CDR3aa	abundance	v_gene	len
AISESTGGHKLPLAYEQY	-	TRBV10-3	18
ASSRGPSGNTIY	-	TRBV7-2	12
SASGDSNYEQY	-	TRBV20-1	11
ASSEEQGAYEKLF	-	TRBV2	13
ASSLGGQNTGELF	-	TRBV5-1	13
ASSSGTSSYNEQF	many	TRBV7-2	13
ATLRQGADTQY	-	TRBV19	11
ASTSVAGGSYNEQF	-	TRBV28	14
ASSRGASSYNEQF	-	TRBV3-1/TRBV3-2	13
ASSSFQISYYNEQF	-	TRBV7-6	14
ASSVGGSNTEAF	-	TRBV9	12
ASSSASGQQY	-	TRBV6-5	10
ASSLGTGGIYEQY	-	TRBV11-3	13
ASSQELGARNTEAF	-	TRBV4-3	14
ASSGGADTGELF	few	TRBV5-1	12
ASSLTFHTEAF	-	TRBV27	11
AWSVGGASYEQY	-	TRBV30	12
ASSPRTGSQPQH	-	TRBV19	12
ASSFGGYTQY	once	TRBV12-3/TRBV12-4	10
ASSLTGWGNTIY	-	TRBV7-9	12
ASSRRDRGRDTQY	-	TRBV6-5	13
ASMSGGEGPGYT	-	TRBV28	12
ASSPRTGGGFYGYT	few	TRBV28	14
ASSLASVGGSSYEQY	-	TRBV7-8	15
ASGLAGAAKNIQY	-	TRBV2	13
ASSPRLAPYNEQF	-	TRBV11-2	13